This TCR beta chain is from a study of PD-L1 blockade in urothelial cancer. About the research overall: The researchers analyzed blood 3 weeks (second dose) and 6 weeks after treatment start.

Documented time point: pretreatment peripheral blood. Patients each gave 1 to 8 samples, pretreatment and on-treatment. General study points: Sub-median blood TCR clonality before treatment predicted longer survival.

Assay: immunoSEQ multiplex PCR; the TCRdb copy retains only in-frame clones and omits some. This sample has around 68,000 clones, with 70% to 90% found just once. This clone turned up a few times. Its matching antigen is unknown. CDR3 length equals 15 residues. Deletions cut 1 base from V and 3 bases from J, with 10 bases between. The germline V gene encodes CDR1 MNHNS and CDR2 SASEGT. The chain recombines TRBV6-1 with TRBJ1-3; no definite D call. The receptor's source is a man between 65 and 79 years old with urothelial cancer. The sequencing here drew on PBMCs, taken around atezolizumab (anti-PD-L1) treatment. The CDR3: CASSEVVAGGNTIYF. CDR3 nucleotide sequence: TGTGCCAGCAGTGAAGTGGTCGCCGGTGGAAACACCATATATTTT.